This T cell receptor beta chain derives from a study of T-cell reconstitution after alpha-beta-depleted transplantation in children. Unique molecular identifiers were incorporated during preparation of the TCRbeta library. TCRdb recomputed calls from the PCR reads with MiXCR, one row per CDR3 protein. The table shows a few hundred thousand distinct CDR3 sequences, with about a tenth occurring only once. Trimming took 2 bases from V and 4 from J, leaving 14 bases between them. CDR3 length equals 15 residues. The germline CDR1 and CDR2 sequences are SGHVS and FQNEAQ. Source: PBMCs from the stem cell graft donor, taken from the stem cell graft. The receptor was isolated from a human donor who donated a stem cell graft to a child with acute myeloid leukemia. The V and J genes are TRBV7-8 and TRBJ1-2; D is ambiguous. This CDR3 is CASSLKGSGVYGYTF. Written as DNA, the CDR3 is TGTGCCAGCAGCTTAAAAGGGAGTGGGGTCTATGGCTACACCTTC.